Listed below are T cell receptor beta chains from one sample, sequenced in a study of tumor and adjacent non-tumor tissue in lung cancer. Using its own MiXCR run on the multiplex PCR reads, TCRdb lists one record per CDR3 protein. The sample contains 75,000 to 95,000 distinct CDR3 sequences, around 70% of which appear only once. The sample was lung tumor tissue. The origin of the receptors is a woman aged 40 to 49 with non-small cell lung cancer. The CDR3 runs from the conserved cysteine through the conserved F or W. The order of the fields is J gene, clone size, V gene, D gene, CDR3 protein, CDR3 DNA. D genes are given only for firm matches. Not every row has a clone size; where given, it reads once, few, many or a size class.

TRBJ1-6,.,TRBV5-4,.,CASSTGLGFSPLHF,TGTGCCAGCAGCACCGGCTTGGGGTTCTCACCCCTTCACTTT
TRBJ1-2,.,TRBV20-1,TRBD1,CSATGGSALSSNYDYTF,TGCAGTGCTACAGGGGGTTCAGCTTTATCCTCAAACTATGATTACACCTTC
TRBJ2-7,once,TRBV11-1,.,CASSLKAGTYEQYF,TGTGCCAGCAGCTTAAAGGCAGGGACGTACGAGCAGTACTTC
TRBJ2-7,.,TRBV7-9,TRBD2,CASSLSGGQNEQYF,TGTGCCAGCAGCTTAAGCGGGGGGCAGAACGAGCAGTACTTC
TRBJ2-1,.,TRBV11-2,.,CDSSMGGGRSNEQFF,TGTGACAGCAGCATGGGGGGGGGCCGAAGCAATGAACAGTTCTTC
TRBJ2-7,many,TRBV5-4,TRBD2,CASSGASGGGSEQYF,TGTGCCAGCAGCGGGGCTAGCGGCGGAGGAAGCGAGCAGTACTTC
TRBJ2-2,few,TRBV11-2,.,CSSSPSQGLTGELFF,TGTTCCAGCAGCCCGAGTCAGGGGCTAACCGGGGAGCTGTTTTTT
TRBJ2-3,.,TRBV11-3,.,CASSLRTGGKIDTHYF,TGTGCCAGCAGCCTTCGAACTGGGGGAAAGATAGATACGCATTATTTT
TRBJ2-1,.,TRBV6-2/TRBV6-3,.,CDSSYSSGVVSYNEQFF,TGTGACAGCAGTTACTCGAGTGGGGTGGTCTCCTACAATGAGCAGTTCTTC
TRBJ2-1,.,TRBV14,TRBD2,CVSSQGPRRGLSKSSYNEQFF,TGTGTCAGCAGCCAAGGCCCCCGCCGGGGACTATCGAAAAGCTCCTACAATGAACAGTTCTTC
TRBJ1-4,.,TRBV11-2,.,CTGSQEGIKTVF,TGTACCGGCAGCCAAGAGGGGATTAAAACTGTTTTT
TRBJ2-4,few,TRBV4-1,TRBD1,CTSSQVGTQGAAKNIQYF,TGTACCAGCAGCCAAGTCGGGACGCAGGGGGCGGCCAAAAACATTCAGTACTTC
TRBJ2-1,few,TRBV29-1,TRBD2,CSGGVSGNEQFF,TGCAGCGGGGGGGTTAGCGGGAATGAGCAGTTCTTC
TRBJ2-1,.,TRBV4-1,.,CASSHSLAYEQFF,TGTGCCAGCAGCCATAGTCTAGCATATGAGCAGTTCTTC
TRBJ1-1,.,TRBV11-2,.,CVNSLDSRVVVAFF,TGTGTGAACAGCTTAGATAGCAGGGTGGTGGTAGCTTTCTTT
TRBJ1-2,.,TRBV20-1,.,CSARDTANYGYTF,TGCAGTGCTAGAGATACAGCGAACTATGGCTACACCTTC
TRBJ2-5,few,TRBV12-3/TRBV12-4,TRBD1,CVSSFGTGVGGETQYF,TGTGTCAGTAGTTTTGGGACAGGGGTTGGAGGAGAGACCCAGTACTTC
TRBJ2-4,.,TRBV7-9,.,CASSSSAYGLAKNIQYF,TGTGCCAGTAGCTCCTCCGCGTACGGGCTAGCCAAAAACATTCAGTACTTC
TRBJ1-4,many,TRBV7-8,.,CASSFNREKLFF,TGTGCCAGCAGCTTCAATCGCGAAAAACTGTTTTTT
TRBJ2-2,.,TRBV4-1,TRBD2,CASSRLLAGVSSGELFF,TGCGCCAGCAGTCGTTTACTAGCGGGAGTTAGCAGCGGGGAGTTGTTTTTT
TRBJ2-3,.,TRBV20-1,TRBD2,CSASERGFTDTQYF,TGCAGTGCTTCCGAGCGGGGCTTTACAGATACGCAGTATTTT
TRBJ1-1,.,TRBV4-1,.,CASRGGTETFF,TGCGCCAGCAGAGGGGGTACTGAAACTTTCTTT